Below, 30 T cell receptor beta chains from the same sample are listed, as sequenced in a study of blood T cell repertoires in COVID-19. TCRdb's copy holds only in-frame clones and misses some; the assay was immunoSEQ multiplex PCR. The table records about 430,000 clones, 88% of them present only once. Material for sequencing was PBMCs or T cells enriched from blood (not recorded which). These receptors were obtained from a woman in her late teens or twenties who had been exposed to COVID-19.

There are a few counts of this clone. The chain employs TRBV18 and TRBJ2-7; D possibly corresponds to TRBD1 (6 bases). Germline lookup yields CDR1 KGHSH and CDR2 LQKENI. The CDR3 is made up of 13 amino acids. Trimming left V 1 base short and J 3 bases short, with 7 bases between. CDR3 in DNA: TGTGCCAGCTCACCACAGGACAGCTACGAGCAGTACTTC. Its translation: CASSPQDSYEQYF.

This clone was detected only once. The J gene is TRBJ1-6, the V gene TRBV7-3; D is possibly TRBD1 (5 bases). V shed 8 bases and J shed 6 bases, with 11 bases lying between them. CDR3 length equals 13 residues. CDR1 and CDR2 (germline): SGHTA, FQGTGA. CDR3: CASAPGGNSPLHF. In nucleotides, the CDR3 is TGTGCCAGCGCCCCGGGGGGTAATTCACCCCTCCACTTT.

The J gene is TRBJ1-4, the V gene TRBV27; D ambiguous. V was cut by 6 bases and J by 12 bases, with 23 bases left in between. Germline-derived CDR1 and CDR2 are MNHEY and SMNVEV (reference sequence). This CDR3 spans 15 amino acids. The CDR3 DNA follows: TGTGCCAGCAGCCCCTCCTCCGGGCCCACGAGGGAACTGTTTTTT. Encoded protein: CASSPSSGPTRELFF.

This rearrangement joins TRBV6-5 to TRBJ1-5; possibly TRBD1 for D (5 bases). CDR3 length: 15 residues. The germline V and J ends were trimmed by 0 bases and 3 bases, with 9 bases remaining between them. CDR1 and CDR2 (germline): MNHEY, SVGAGI. The CDR3 sequence is CASSYSRQHNQPQHF. In DNA, the CDR3 is TGTGCCAGCAGTTACTCAAGACAGCACAATCAGCCCCAGCATTTT.

The V call is TRBV5-5, the J call TRBJ2-2; D is perhaps TRBD1 (5 bases). The germline V and J ends were trimmed by 0 bases and 3 bases, with 9 bases remaining between them. This CDR3 has 15 amino acids. CDR1 SGHKS and CDR2 YYEKEE come from the germline V gene (reference sequence). The CDR3 nucleotides read TGTGCCAGCAGCTTGGCGCAGGGATACACCGGGGAGCTGTTTTTT. Protein sequence: CASSLAQGYTGELFF.

This chain uses TRBV6-1 with TRBJ1-6; D is perhaps TRBD1 (6 bases). Trimming left V 0 bases short and J 3 bases short, with 12 bases between. The CDR3 loop spans 17 amino acids. CDR1 and CDR2 (germline): MNHNS, SASEGT. DNA of the CDR3: TGTGCCAGCAGTGAAGCTGCGGTAGGGGGCTATAATTCACCCCTCCACTTT. This sequence encodes CASSEAAVGGYNSPLHF.

The chain's CDR3 is CASSYSGGRSYEQYF. The CDR3 DNA reads as TGTGCCAGCAGTTATAGCGGGGGGCGCTCCTACGAGCAGTACTTC. The rearrangement links TRBV28 to TRBJ2-7; 10 bases map to TRBD2. The V gene end was trimmed by 4 bases and the J gene end by 0 bases; junction bases not matched to a gene: 3. CDR3 length: 15 residues. Germline values: CDR1 MDHEN, CDR2 SYDVKM.

The chain joins TRBV28 to TRBJ1-1, with D possibly being TRBD1 (5 bases). V lost 3 bases and J 3 bases, leaving 17 bases between the germline ends. This CDR3 region has 16 residues. Germline V lookup: CDR1 MDHEN, CDR2 SYDVKM. DNA for the CDR3: TGTGCCAGCAGTTTTCCCTCACAGGCTACTTACACTGAAGCTTTCTTT. It is translated as CASSFPSQATYTEAFF.

The chain has TRBV7-2 and TRBJ2-2; no clear D. CDR1 is SGHTA, CDR2 FQGNSA, per germline. The CDR3 length is 14 residues. Trimming removed 1 base from V and 3 bases from J, with 6 bases in between. CDR3 region: CASSLGGYTGELFF. The CDR3 DNA reads as TGTGCCAGCAGCTTAGGAGGTTACACCGGGGAGCTGTTTTTT. The full variable domain, rest sourced from reference TRBV7-2 and TRBJ2-2, is GAGVSQSPSNKVTEKGKDVELRCDPISGHTALYWYRQSLGQGLEFLIYFQGNSAPDKSGLPSDRFSAERTGGSVSTLTIQRTQQEDSAVYLCASSLGGYTGELFFGEGSRLTVL.

Only a few counts were recorded for this clone. The rearrangement uses TRBV28 and TRBJ1-2; the D gene is possibly TRBD1 (5 bases). V was trimmed by 8 bases and J by 1 base, leaving 5 bases between them. CDR1 and CDR2 from the germline V gene are MDHEN and SYDVKM. The CDR3 is made up of 11 amino acids. CDR3 sequence: CASGHNYGYTF. The CDR3 nucleotides read TGTGCCAGCGGACATAACTATGGCTACACCTTC.

The DNA of the CDR3 is TGTGCCAGCACCCTCCGGGACAGGGGTAACAATGAGCAGTTCTTC. This encodes CASTLRDRGNNEQFF. The chain recombines TRBV9 with TRBJ2-1, with 10 bases matching TRBD1. This CDR3 comprises 15 residues. The junction had 8 bases not matched to a gene; V was cut back by 6 bases and J by 5 bases. Germline CDR1 is SGDLS and CDR2 is YYNGEE.

The V gene is TRBV6-5, the J gene TRBJ2-7, with D possibly matching TRBD2 (5 bases). The germline gives CDR1 MNHEY, CDR2 SVGAGI. V shed 7 bases and J shed 3 bases, with 16 bases lying between them. CDR3 length: 14 residues. The CDR3 region has the DNA TGTGCCAGCACAGAGGGCTTTGACTACTACGAGCAGTACTTC. As protein: CASTEGFDYYEQYF.

The genes are TRBV6-2 or TRBV6-3 and TRBJ2-7; 10 positions agree with TRBD1. The CDR3 totals 14 residues. Germline loops: CDR1 MNHEY, CDR2 SVGEGT. With V trimmed by 0 bases and J by 9 bases, 5 bases remained unmatched. CDR3 bases: TGTGCCAGCAGTTACTCGGGACAGGGGAACGGGCAGTACTTC. It is translated as CASSYSGQGNGQYF.

The rearrangement joins TRBV12-3 or TRBV12-4 to TRBJ1-4, with D uncertain. The ends were cut back, 10 bases at V and 6 bases at J, with 12 bases in the middle. The length of the CDR3 is 12 residues. The CDR3 is CATSRQHEKLFF. CDR3 coding DNA: TGTGCCACCTCCCGACAACATGAAAAACTGTTTTTT.

This rearrangement joins TRBV12-3 or TRBV12-4 to TRBJ1-2, with D possibly TRBD1 on 5 matching bases. The CDR3 runs 13 residues. Trimming pared 6 bases from V and 5 bases from J, leaving 13 bases between. The DNA of the CDR3 is TGTGCCAGCAGCCCCGGGACTCCATATGGCTACACCTTC. This codes for CASSPGTPYGYTF.

This rearrangement joins TRBV12-3 or TRBV12-4 to TRBJ1-4; D is possibly TRBD1 (5 bases). The CDR3 contains 12 residues. V was shortened by 3 bases and J by 8 bases, with 7 bases between the two germline ends. CDR3 protein: CASSLGGEKLFF. For the CDR3, the DNA is TGTGCCAGCAGTTTGGGGGGGGAAAAACTGTTTTTT.

For this clone: The junction shows a germline mismatch at one end, possibly a read error. The chain employs TRBV10-3 and TRBJ1-1; 10 nucleotides align to TRBD1. The germline CDR1 and CDR2 sequences are ENHRY and SYGVKD. The CDR3 is 16 amino acids. The CDR3, as DNA: TGTGCCATAAGTGACAGGGGGCTAATCGGGGACACTGAAGCTTTCTTT. Its translation is CAISDRGLIGDTEAFF.

This chain joins TRBV27 and TRBJ1-1; tentatively, D is TRBD1 (5 bases). The CDR3 totals 16 residues. Germline-derived CDR1 and CDR2 are MNHEY and SMNVEV (reference sequence). The V end was cut by 5 bases, the J end by 1 base, with 17 bases between. CDR3 bases: TGTGCCAGCAGTCCCGGGACTGGGGGGAAGAACACTGAAGCTTTCTTT. Translating it yields CASSPGTGGKNTEAFF.

This chain joins TRBV19 and TRBJ1-3, with 7 nucleotides matching TRBD1. The CDR3 has 16 residues. Per the germline V gene, CDR1 is LNHDA and CDR2 is SQIVND (reference sequence). J was trimmed by 2 bases and V by 3 bases; bases with no gene match: 7. The CDR3 here is CASSIDRVATGNTIYF. The CDR3 nucleotides are TGTGCCAGTAGTATCGACAGGGTGGCTACTGGAAACACCATATATTTT.

The V call is TRBV7-2, the J call TRBJ2-7; a weak D match, TRBD2 (6 bases). The V gene's germline CDR1 is SGHTA and CDR2 FQGNSA. The ends were cut back, 5 bases at V and 0 bases at J, with 17 bases in the middle. The CDR3 is 16 amino acids. CDR3 residues: CASSTRSPGVSYEQYF. CDR3 DNA: TGTGCCAGCAGCACCAGGTCCCCGGGAGTCTCCTACGAGCAGTACTTC. The full variable domain, its missing parts supplied by reference TRBV7-2 and TRBJ2-7, is GAGVSQSPSNKVTEKGKDVELRCDPISGHTALYWYRQSLGQGLEFLIYFQGNSAPDKSGLPSDRFSAERTGGSVSTLTIQRTQQEDSAVYLCASSTRSPGVSYEQYFGPGTRLTVT.

This chain joins TRBV20-1 and TRBJ1-2; TRBD1 is a possible D gene (6 bases). The germline V and J ends were trimmed by 3 bases and 5 bases, with 16 bases remaining between them. The CDR3 loop spans 14 amino acids. The germline gives CDR1 DFQATT, CDR2 SNEGSKA (reference sequence). This CDR3 is CSASDHRVGYGYTF. CDR3 sequence (DNA): TGCAGTGCTAGTGACCACAGGGTCGGGTATGGCTACACCTTC.

This clone was seen more than once but under ten times. The V gene is TRBV9, the J gene TRBJ2-7, with a tentative D call TRBD2 (6 bases). The V end was cut by 0 bases, the J end by 0 bases, with 13 bases between. CDR3 length: 16 residues. The V gene's germline CDR1 is SGDLS and CDR2 YYNGEE. CDR3 DNA: TGTGCCAGCAGCGTAGGTGGTGGCGGGGACTCCTACGAGCAGTACTTC. Encoded protein: CASSVGGGGDSYEQYF.

The table lists this clone with a few counts. The chain recombines TRBV18 with TRBJ2-2; 13 bases are shared with TRBD2. The CDR3 has 15 residues. V was clipped by 4 bases and J by 6 bases; unmatched bases: 2. From germline, CDR1 is KGHSH and CDR2 LQKENI. CDR3 sequence reads: CASSRGLAGAGELFF. CDR3 coding DNA: TGTGCCAGCTCACGAGGACTAGCGGGGGCCGGGGAGCTGTTTTTT. Complete variable domain (other parts from reference TRBV18 and TRBJ2-2): NAGVMQNPRHLVRRRGQEARLRCSPMKGHSHVYWYRQLPEEGLKFMVYLQKENIIDESGMPKERFSAEFPKEGPSILRIQQVVRGDSAAYFCASSRGLAGAGELFFGEGSRLTVL.

The V call is TRBV6-5, the J call TRBJ1-1; no clear D. Germline loops: CDR1 MNHEY, CDR2 SVGAGI. Trimming stripped 6 bases from V and 1 base from J, with 9 bases between. CDR3 size: 13 residues. DNA of the CDR3: TGTGCCAGCAGGCGCCCACGGAACACTGAAGCTTTCTTT. Translating it yields CASRRPRNTEAFF.

V gene TRBV7-2 combines with J gene TRBJ1-4; D is unclear. Germline lookup yields CDR1 SGHTA and CDR2 FQGNSA. The CDR3 runs 13 residues. Trimming cost V 5 bases and J 5 bases, with 9 bases left between them. This chain's CDR3 is CASSGGLNEKLFF. CDR3 sequence (DNA): TGTGCCAGCAGCGGAGGGTTGAATGAAAAACTGTTTTTT.

The CDR3 is CASSYGGQGSYEQYF. CDR3 bases: TGTGCCAGCAGTTACGGGGGACAGGGTTCCTACGAGCAGTACTTC. The rearrangement links TRBV6-5 to TRBJ2-7, with 9 nucleotides matching TRBD1. Unmatched junction bases numbered 3, after V lost 2 bases and J lost 1 base. The germline V gene has CDR1 MNHEY and CDR2 SVGAGI. The CDR3 has 15 residues.

The count of this clone is one. For the CDR3, the DNA is TGTGCCAGCAGCTTAGACGGGGGAAACACTGAAGCTTTCTTT. The encoded protein is CASSLDGGNTEAFF. The rearrangement joins TRBV11-3 to TRBJ1-1, with a possible D match to TRBD1 (5 bases). V lost 0 bases and J 2 bases, leaving 7 bases between the germline ends. The germline CDR1 and CDR2 sequences are SGHNT and YENEEA. This CDR3 comprises 14 residues. Filled out from reference TRBV11-3 and TRBJ1-1, the complete variable domain reads EAGVVQSPRYKIIEKKQPVAFWCNPISGHNTLYWYLQNLGQGPELLIRYENEEAVDDSQLPKDRFSAERLKGVDSTLKIQPAELGDSAVYLCASSLDGGNTEAFFGQGTRLTVV.

The chain combines TRBV27 with TRBJ1-5; 9 positions agree with TRBD1. J was trimmed by 7 bases and V by 6 bases; bases with no gene match: 7. This CDR3 spans 14 amino acids. The germline V gene has CDR1 MNHEY and CDR2 SMNVEV (reference sequence). CDR3 residues: CASSQQGALQPQHF. In DNA, the CDR3 is TGTGCCAGCAGCCAACAGGGGGCCTTACAGCCCCAGCATTTT.

The CDR3 coding sequence is TGTGCCAGCAGCAATATACTCCGGGACAGGGTTTCGTTGACTGGAAACACCATATATTTT. Translated, it gives CASSNILRDRVSLTGNTIYF. The V call is TRBV21-1, the J call TRBJ1-3; the table's D gene call, TRBD1, was not cross checked with the DNA. TRBV21-1 is a documented pseudogene. CDR3 length equals 20 residues.

The chain joins TRBV6-5 to TRBJ2-7; no definite D call. This CDR3 has 15 residues. V shed 0 bases and J shed 0 bases, with 9 bases lying between them. Germline loops: CDR1 MNHEY, CDR2 SVGAGI. The CDR3 region is CASSYSKPSSYEQYF. For the CDR3, the DNA is TGTGCCAGCAGTTACTCGAAGCCCTCCTCCTACGAGCAGTACTTC.